This passage covers 17 T cell receptor beta chains from one sample sequenced in a study of Ad26.COV2.S vaccination and SARS-CoV-2 variants. Sequencing was performed with immunoSEQ multiplex PCR; in TCRdb, only in-frame clones are kept and a portion is missing. The sample has over 110,000 clones, just over 85% seen once. Sequenced material: peripheral blood, taken after recovery from COVID-19. The receptors were gathered from a human donor who had recovered from COVID-19.

This clone is a singleton in its sample. The chain uses TRBV5-6 and TRBJ1-1; 11 positions match TRBD1. Germline values: CDR1 SGHDT, CDR2 YYEEEE. Germline trimming cut 4 bases from V and 4 bases from J; bases unmatched to any gene: 3. There are 14 residues in the CDR3. The CDR3 loop reads CASSPGTGGTEAFF. CDR3 in DNA: TGTGCCAGCAGCCCCGGGACAGGGGGCACTGAAGCTTTCTTT.

The chain joins TRBV29-1 to TRBJ1-1; the D is unclear. There are 14 residues in the CDR3. Germline loops: CDR1 SQVTM, CDR2 ANQGSEA. The germline V and J ends were trimmed by 4 bases and 6 bases, with 18 bases remaining between them. The CDR3 sequence: CSVAEFSTVPEAFF. CDR3 bases: TGCAGCGTTGCCGAGTTCTCAACGGTCCCTGAAGCTTTCTTT.

This chain links TRBV5-6 with TRBJ2-1; no reliable D call. Trimming cost V 1 base and J 8 bases, with 7 bases left between them. The CDR3 sequence is 12 residues long. Germline-derived CDR1 and CDR2 are SGHDT and YYEEEE. DNA for the CDR3: TGTGCCAGCAGCTTGCCAGGCTATGAGCAGTTCTTC. Residues: CASSLPGYEQFF. Complete variable domain (other parts from reference TRBV5-6 and TRBJ2-1): DAGVTQSPTHLIKTRGQQVTLRCSPKSGHDTVSWYQQALGQGPQFIFQYYEEEERQRGNFPDRFSGHQFPNYSSELNVNALLLGDSALYLCASSLPGYEQFFGPGTRLTVL.

The chain employs TRBV4-1 and TRBJ1-1; tentatively, D is TRBD1 (5 bases). Germline loops: CDR1 MGHRA, CDR2 YSYEKL. This CDR3 has 15 amino acids. The ends were cut back, 1 base at V and 3 bases at J, with 12 bases in the middle. CDR3 bases: TGCGCCAGCAGCCAAGGAAGGGGTGGGGACACTGAAGCTTTCTTT. It yields the protein CASSQGRGGDTEAFF.

The chain recombines TRBV2 with TRBJ2-1; maybe TRBD2 (6 bases). Germline CDR1 SNHLY, CDR2 FYNNEI. The CDR3 covers 17 residues. V shed 4 bases and J shed 7 bases, with 23 bases lying between them. The DNA for the CDR3 is TGTGCCAGCAGTGTGCTTTTGAGACTAGTCCTCTCAAATGAGCAGTTCTTC. This translates into CASSVLLRLVLSNEQFF.

DNA for the CDR3: TGTGCCAGCAGCCCAGGACGAATCGGGTTGAACACTGAAGCTTTCTTT. Translation gives CASSPGRIGLNTEAFF. The chain has TRBV7-8 and TRBJ1-1; D unclear. Per germline, CDR1 SGHVS and CDR2 FQNEAQ. This CDR3 has 16 residues. The V and J ends lost 5 bases and 0 bases respectively, with 16 bases between them.

Written as DNA, the CDR3 is TGTGCCAGCAGCTTGTGGATGGGGCAGGCTGCCTACGAGCAGTACTTC. It is translated as CASSLWMGQAAYEQYF. V usage is TRBV7-9 and J usage is TRBJ2-7; TRBD1 might be the D (5 bases). This CDR3 comprises 16 residues. Trimming stripped 3 bases from V and 2 bases from J, with 17 bases between. Germline-derived CDR1 and CDR2 are SEHNR and FQNEAQ (reference sequence).

The chain carries TRBV11-2 and TRBJ1-4; the D is unclear. This CDR3 has 15 residues. The germline V gene encodes CDR1 SGHAT and CDR2 FQNNGV. Trimming shortened V by 6 bases and J by 2 bases, and 13 bases separated the two germline ends. CDR3 nucleotides: TGTGCCAGCAGGCCCGATTGGAAGACTAATGAAAAACTGTTTTTT. Translation gives CASRPDWKTNEKLFF.

This clone was seen just once. The rearrangement uses TRBV6-5 and TRBJ1-1; 10 nucleotides line up with TRBD1. V shed 2 bases, J shed 5 bases, and the junction held 5 bases outside the gene matches. This CDR3 has 15 residues. CDR1 and CDR2 (germline): MNHEY, SVGAGI. The CDR3 DNA sequence: TGTGCCAGCAGTTACCTAGGGACAGGGGCGACTGAAGCTTTCTTT. Its translation is CASSYLGTGATEAFF.

This chain joins TRBV6-2 or TRBV6-3 and TRBJ2-3; 12 positions agree with TRBD2. The germline V gene has CDR1 MNHEY and CDR2 SVGEGT. Losses at the gene ends were 5 bases for V and 2 bases for J; bases not matched to a gene: 5. This CDR3 contains 16 residues. The DNA for the CDR3 is TGTGCCAGCAGTCCGACTAGCGGGGGTACCACAGATACGCAGTATTTT. Protein product: CASSPTSGGTTDTQYF.

The V call is TRBV19, the J call TRBJ2-7, with 8 bases aligning to TRBD1. This CDR3 has 14 residues. Trimming cost V 6 bases and J 7 bases; bases outside gene matches: 11. Germline loops: CDR1 LNHDA, CDR2 SQIVND (reference sequence). Here the CDR3 reads CASRGTGGMREQYF. DNA of the CDR3: TGTGCCAGTAGAGGTACAGGGGGAATGCGGGAGCAGTACTTC.

The chain links TRBV3-1 (or the pseudogene TRBV3-2) to TRBJ2-1, with 12 bases lining up with TRBD1. This CDR3 has 12 residues. V shed 11 bases and J 7 bases; nucleotides not matched to a gene: 3. Germline loops: CDR1 LGHDT, CDR2 YNNKEL (reference sequence). CDR3 in DNA: TGTGCCGCGGGACAGGGGGCGAATGAGCAGTTCTTC. Its protein product is CAAGQGANEQFF.

The chain is built from TRBV7-8 and TRBJ1-1, with 8 bases that match TRBD1. This CDR3 region has 15 residues. CDR1 SGHVS and CDR2 FQNEAQ come from the germline V gene. V shed 5 bases and J 5 bases; nucleotides not matched to a gene: 10. The CDR3 DNA reads as TGTGCCAGCAGCCCCGTCAGGGGGCTGGGAACTGAAGCTTTCTTT. Translated, it gives CASSPVRGLGTEAFF.

This sequence joins TRBV5-4 and TRBJ2-5, with 8 bases matching TRBD2. V trimming: 5 bases; J trimming: 3 bases; junction bases outside the gene matches: 12. This CDR3 has 16 residues. Per the germline V gene, CDR1 is SGHNT and CDR2 is YYREEE (reference sequence). The CDR3 DNA sequence: TGTGCCAGCAGTCATACGATGGGGCGGGGGGAAGAGACCCAGTACTTC. This gives the protein CASSHTMGRGEETQYF.

This clone was counted once. This rearrangement joins TRBV18 to TRBJ1-1; D gene uncertain. V dropped 2 bases and J dropped 1 base, with 11 bases sitting between them. Per the germline V gene, CDR1 is KGHSH and CDR2 is LQKENI. The CDR3 has 15 amino acids. Here the CDR3 reads CASSPTVQRNTEAFF. CDR3 DNA: TGTGCCAGCTCACCAACAGTACAGAGGAACACTGAAGCTTTCTTT.

The chain carries TRBV15 and TRBJ1-4; D is undetermined. The CDR3 loop spans 13 amino acids. V was cut by 3 bases and J by 4 bases, with 6 bases left in between. Germline CDR1 reads LNHNV; CDR2 reads YYDKDF (reference sequence). Written as DNA, the CDR3 is TGTGCCACCAGCAGGCAGGTTAATGAAAAACTGTTTTTT. As protein: CATSRQVNEKLFF.

V and J are TRBV27 and TRBJ1-1, with D possibly matching TRBD1 (5 bases). Germline V gene data show CDR1 as MNHEY and CDR2 as SMNVEV (reference sequence). V lost 1 base and J lost 0, with 9 bases in between. This CDR3 region has 15 residues. Written as DNA, the CDR3 is TGTGCCAGCAGTTTATGGGCGACAGTGAACACTGAAGCTTTCTTT. Translation gives CASSLWATVNTEAFF.